This TCR beta chain was profiled in a study of blood T cells in healthy people across ages. This clonotype was counted ten times or more. For the second PCR, which ran for 7 to 11 cycles, a sample-barcoded 5' primer and a J-beta primer mix were used. One entry per CDR3 protein, called by TCRdb with MiXCR from the 5' RACE reads. The sample lists 710,000 or so distinct CDR3 sequences, approximately 31% occurring once. The germline CDR1 and CDR2 sequences are MNHNY and SVGAGI (reference sequence). This CDR3 spans 13 amino acids. Between the trimmed V and J ends, which lost 10 bases and 4 bases, there was a span of 16 bases.

Sequencing was performed on blood. The V call is TRBV6-6, the J call TRBJ1-2, with TRBD1 as a possible D gene (6 bases). The TCR sequence derives from a woman of 80 years or more in good health. CDR3 loop: CATTSRGGYGYTF. In nucleotides, the CDR3 is TGTGCCACCACCTCCAGGGGCGGCTATGGCTACACCTTC.